Listed below are T cell receptor beta chains from one sample, sequenced in a study of cytomegalovirus exposure and HLA in healthy donors. TCRdb's table, derived via immunoSEQ multiplex PCR, lists solely in-frame clones and lacks some. In the table there are 150,000 to 200,000 clones, around nine tenths of which are singletons. The sequencing sample was made of PBMCs. The receptors were gathered from a man in his late teens or twenties in good health and CMV-seropositive. The CDR3 runs from the conserved cysteine through the conserved F or W. Fields, in order: clone size, V gene, D gene, J gene, CDR3 protein, CDR3 DNA. D genes are given only for firm matches. A row's size may be missing; if present it is once, few, many or a size class.

>NA|TRBV5-8|TRBD1|TRBJ1-1
CASSFYRGTFTEAFF
TGTGCCAGCAGCTTTTACAGGGGAACGTTTACTGAAGCTTTCTTT
>NA|TRBV7-2|NA|TRBJ2-1
CASSFGAVAAEQFF
TGTGCCAGCAGTTTTGGAGCAGTAGCGGCCGAGCAGTTCTTC
>NA|TRBV28|NA|TRBJ1-1
CASSLLRVKSEAFF
TGTGCCAGCAGTTTACTCAGGGTTAAATCTGAAGCTTTCTTT
>NA|TRBV10-3|NA|TRBJ2-2
CAISESAGNGELFF
TGTGCCATCAGTGAGTCCGCAGGAAACGGGGAGCTGTTTTTT
>NA|TRBV4-2|NA|TRBJ1-4
CASGRGNEKLFF
TGTGCCAGCGGCCGAGGGAATGAAAAACTGTTTTTT
>NA|TRBV18|NA|TRBJ1-2
CASSPPGGGNYYGYTF
TGTGCCAGCTCACCACCGGGCGGAGGGAACTACTATGGCTACACCTTC
>NA|TRBV11-2|TRBD1|TRBJ2-7
CASKNRDRAYEQYF
TGTGCCAGTAAAAATCGGGACAGAGCCTACGAGCAGTACTTC
>NA|TRBV5-1|NA|TRBJ2-3
CASSFGAGGTDTQYF
TGCGCCAGCAGCTTTGGGGCAGGGGGCACAGATACGCAGTATTTT
>NA|TRBV2|TRBD2|TRBJ2-7
CASPPTSGASYEQYF
TGTGCCAGCCCCCCTACTAGCGGGGCTTCCTACGAGCAGTACTTC
>NA|TRBV5-1|NA|TRBJ1-6
CASSLVEGRSPLHF
TGCGCCAGCAGCTTGGTGGAGGGGCGGTCACCCCTCCACTTT
>NA|TRBV10-3|NA|TRBJ2-7
CAISVWGGREDEQYF
TGTGCCATCAGTGTGTGGGGGGGCAGAGAAGACGAGCAGTACTTC
>NA|TRBV27|TRBD2|TRBJ2-3
CASSLRLAGALTADTQYF
TGTGCCAGCAGTTTGAGGCTAGCGGGGGCACTAACTGCAGATACGCAGTATTTT
>NA|TRBV29-1|NA|TRBJ1-2
CSVPLGGASGYTF
TGCAGCGTCCCCCTAGGTGGGGCGTCGGGCTACACCTTC
>NA|TRBV2|TRBD1|TRBJ1-5
CASRFDRGSNQPQHF
TGTGCCAGCAGATTCGACAGGGGGAGCAATCAGCCCCAGCATTTT
>NA|TRBV7-2|NA|TRBJ2-2
CASSLDQGGWSGELFF
TGTGCCAGCAGCTTAGATCAGGGGGGTTGGTCCGGGGAGCTGTTTTTT
>NA|TRBV15|TRBD1|TRBJ1-4
CATSSRDRGNEKLFF
TGTGCCACCAGCAGCCGGGACAGGGGTAATGAAAAACTGTTTTTT
>NA|TRBV5-1|TRBD2|TRBJ2-1
CASSLSGARYNEQFF
TGCGCCAGCAGCCTTAGCGGGGCACGCTACAATGAGCAGTTCTTC
>NA|TRBV10-3|NA|TRBJ2-7
CAIAELLRGEQYF
TGTGCCATCGCTGAGTTACTCCGGGGCGAGCAGTACTTC
>few|TRBV28|NA|TRBJ1-2
CASSSPGSNYGYTF
TGTGCCAGCAGCTCCCCCGGGTCTAACTATGGCTACACCTTC
>NA|TRBV28|NA|TRBJ2-7
CASSRTRNLIYEQYF
TGTGCCAGCAGTAGAACTAGGAACTTAATCTACGAGCAGTACTTC
>NA|TRBV27|TRBD1|TRBJ1-2
CASSPTGAGYTF
TGTGCCAGCAGTCCAACAGGGGCCGGCTACACCTTC
>NA|TRBV27|NA|TRBJ1-2
CASSSTVGVYGYTF
TGTGCCAGCAGTTCGACGGTCGGGGTCTATGGCTACACCTTC
>NA|TRBV9|TRBD2|TRBJ2-3
CASSATDALAGGLYF
TGTGCCAGCAGCGCCACGGACGCACTAGCGGGTGGTTTGTATTTT
>few|TRBV7-9|NA|TRBJ1-1
CASSSQGGYTEAFF
TGTGCCAGCAGCTCCCAGGGAGGGTACACTGAAGCTTTCTTT
>NA|TRBV29-1|TRBD1|TRBJ2-7
CSVGDRAGEQYF
TGCAGCGTTGGAGACAGGGCCGGCGAGCAGTACTTC
>NA|TRBV25-1|NA|TRBJ1-2
CASSPFRGSYGYTF
TGTGCCAGCAGTCCTTTCAGGGGTTCCTATGGCTACACCTTC
>NA|TRBV5-1|NA|TRBJ2-3
CATGQGSTDTQYF
TGCGCCACTGGGCAGGGCAGCACAGATACGCAGTATTTT
>NA|TRBV29-1|TRBD1|TRBJ1-2
CSVETPTGDIYGYTF
TGCAGCGTTGAAACCCCGACAGGGGATATCTATGGCTACACCTTC
>once|TRBV7-8|NA|TRBJ2-7
CASSLATARPIEQYF
TGTGCCAGCAGCTTAGCTACGGCCAGGCCGATCGAGCAGTACTTC
>few|TRBV27|NA|TRBJ1-4
CASRGQISTNEKLFF
TGTGCCAGCAGAGGACAGATCTCAACTAATGAAAAACTGTTTTTT
>NA|TRBV30|TRBD1|TRBJ1-5
CAWSGTGTASQPQHF
TGTGCCTGGAGTGGGACGGGGACAGCGAGTCAGCCCCAGCATTTT
>NA|TRBV5-1|NA|TRBJ2-7
CASSLFQSQGGYEQYF
TGCGCCAGCAGCTTGTTTCAGAGCCAAGGGGGTTACGAGCAGTACTTC
>NA|TRBV18|NA|TRBJ2-2
CASSPRGTGELFF
TGTGCCAGCTCACCAAGGGGGACCGGGGAGCTGTTTTTT
>NA|TRBV12-5|TRBD2|TRBJ2-1
CASGLDPSSGSYNEQFF
TGTGCTAGTGGTTTGGACCCCTCTAGCGGGTCGTACAATGAGCAGTTCTTC
>NA|TRBV2|NA|TRBJ2-5
CASSGGVETQYF
TGTGCCAGCAGTGGCGGGGTGGAGACCCAGTACTTC
>NA|TRBV6-6|TRBD2|TRBJ2-1
CASTRGAGENEQFF
TGTGCCAGCACCCGAGGGGCGGGGGAGAATGAGCAGTTCTTC
>NA|TRBV19|NA|TRBJ1-1
CASSSTGHRTEAFF
TGTGCCAGTAGCTCCACAGGGCATCGAACTGAAGCTTTCTTT
>NA|TRBV7-9|NA|TRBJ2-5
CASSSTAGPDPETQYF
TGTGCCAGCAGCTCCACGGCAGGTCCTGATCCAGAGACCCAGTACTTC
>NA|TRBV4-2|NA|TRBJ2-3
CASSPETEKGTDTQYF
TGTGCCAGCAGCCCGGAGACGGAAAAGGGCACAGATACGCAGTATTTT
>NA|TRBV11-2|NA|TRBJ1-2
CASSLGGLGGYTF
TGTGCCAGCAGCTTAGGAGGGCTGGGTGGCTACACCTTC
>NA|TRBV19|TRBD2|TRBJ2-3
CASSSRTSGNTDTQYF
TGTGCCAGTAGTTCTAGGACTAGCGGTAATACAGATACGCAGTATTTT